The entry below describes one T cell receptor beta chain. As yet, its antigen is unknown. Assay: immunoSEQ multiplex PCR; the TCRdb copy retains only in-frame clones and omits some. This sample has approximately 400,000 clones; 85% occur once, and the top ten carry around 3%. Treatment noted: roughly 19 received Ad26.COV2.S at low or high dose, single or two shots; five or six received placebo; per-sample allocation not given. Samples analyzed were those drawn on day 63 after the first vaccine or placebo injection. Boston hosted the donor, who was an adult aged 18-55 years. These data originate in a study of Ad26.COV2.S vaccination and SARS-CoV-2 variants. In the study overall: Recipients of Ad26.COV2.S got it intramuscularly, once or twice 56 days apart. Study outcomes and limitations: After vaccination, reports described spike-specific CD8+ and CD4+ T cell responses as showing substantial breadth.

The germline CDR1 and CDR2 sequences are SGHRS and YFSETQ. The CDR3 runs 15 residues. The junction had 2 bases not matched to a gene; V was cut back by 0 bases and J by 1 base. The sample in question was peripheral blood, obtained in a trial of Ad26.COV2.S vaccine versus placebo. This chain joins TRBV5-1 and TRBJ2-3; 7 bases fit TRBD2. The receptor was isolated from a person aged 18-65 years who received the Ad26.COV2.S COVID-19 vaccine or a placebo. CDR3 nucleotide sequence: TGCGCCAGCAGCTTGGCCCGGGGGGGCACAGATACGCAGTATTTT. Amino acids: CASSLARGGTDTQYF.